This TCR beta chain originates from a study of T cell changes during pregnancy in multiple sclerosis. Trimming left V 6 bases short and J 5 bases short, with 10 bases between. Germline-derived CDR1 and CDR2 are MNHEY and SMNVEV (reference sequence). The CDR3 covers 12 residues. The assay was immunoSEQ multiplex PCR, and TCRdb's table has in-frame clones only and misses some. The data contain roughly 110,000 clones, about 90% of them seen just once; the ten biggest clones take up roughly 1.6%. The chain joins TRBV27 to TRBJ1-2; maybe TRBD1 (6 bases). Here the sequenced sample was peripheral blood, taken before pregnancy. The receptor comes from a female donor with multiple sclerosis, enrolled in a pregnancy study. Written as DNA, the CDR3 is TGTGCCAGCAGACAGGGACGATATGGCTACACCTTC. Amino acid sequence: CASRQGRYGYTF.